This T cell receptor (beta chain) was identified during a study of neurological immune-mediated disorders (dated by TCRdb to about 2019). Broadly, across the study: Peripheral blood TCR-beta repertoires from HTLV-I-associated myelopathy (HAM/TSP) patients, multiple sclerosis patients and healthy controls were compared by UMI-based sequencing. The approximately 100 TCR-beta libraries included longitudinal samples, technical triplicates and paired sorted CD4+ and CD8+ T-cell subsets alongside PBMC samples. Of the 65 to 70 subjects in the cohort, some 15 were HAM/TSP patients, approximately 35 were multiple sclerosis patients, and some 20 were healthy controls.

Unmatched junction bases come to 9, with V trimmed by 5 bases and J by 6 bases. There are 14 amino acids in the CDR3, from cysteine to phenylalanine inclusive. The read is trimmed to its CDR3 DNA, 42 bases read in frame from base 1. CDR1 SGHAT and CDR2 FQNNGV are derived from the germline V gene. cDNA synthesis used template-switch 5'RACE with a primer carrying a 10-nucleotide random unique molecular identifier tagging each TCR transcript. Every sequencing run covered 15-18 subjects and yielded more than 180 million TCR-beta sequences. The RNeasy kit was used to extract total RNA. The KAPA Real-time Library Amplification kit was used to amplify TCR-beta VDJ regions with primers for the TCR constant region and the 5'RACE anchor. Sample indexes and Illumina adaptors were added in a first PCR, and a second PCR then increased library yield. The roughly 650 bp TCR product was size-selected on a 2% E-gel SizeSelection system after Ampure bead purification. Before pooling, library quality was checked on a Bioanalyzer, concentration was measured with Qubit, and libraries were quantified with the Kapa Library Quantification kit. Paired-end 2 x 150 bp sequencing of the libraries was performed on an Illumina HiSeq 2500. To increase sequence diversity, about 25-31% phiX was spiked into each library pool. For the original study's pipeline: Quality-filtered reads were processed with the UMI-based MiGEC pipeline, which removed over 80% of raw TCR sequences during error correction. VDJ genes were aligned to IMGT germline references, and clonotypes were defined by unique CDR3 amino acid sequence plus V-J genes. Clonal expansion, Shannon diversity and CDR3 relatedness were evaluated with VDJtools (CalcPairwiseDistances, ClusterSamples), while phylogenetic trees were built in CLCbio workbench. Expanded clones were defined as having at least 8 unique UMIs, based on coefficient-of-variation modelling across technical triplicates. Through fastp at Q25 and MiXCR, TCRdb rebuilt clones from the public reads, retaining in-frame beta chains. Each record represents a unique CDR3 protein, reported with the most common genes and DNA among its rows. The V and J calls and clone size come from TCRdb's table, not from the authors' own analysis. The table for this sample lists approximately 30,000 distinct CDR3 sequences; under 6% of them were counted only once. 2% to 2.5% of the sample comes from the top ten.

Study-wide conclusions, independent of this receptor: TCR clonal expansion was highest in HAM/TSP patients and lowest in MS patients, with MS patients falling below even healthy controls. No identical CDR3 amino acid sequences were found to be shared among expanded clones across subjects, suggesting that TCR-beta repertoires were private in all groups.

This clonotype has at least ten counts. Its antigen remains unidentified. Base qualities are missing; no much larger clone stands one base away. The healthy controls were volunteers from a blood bank in Maryland, USA. For sorted-subset TCR libraries, about 920,000 sorted CD4+ or CD8+ T cells were used. Peripheral blood underwent Ficoll-Hypaque density gradient centrifugation to isolate PBMCs, which were then cryopreserved in liquid nitrogen. Paired sorted CD4+ and CD8+ subsets came from healthy controls, HAM/TSP patients and MS patients. Sequenced sample: CD4+ T cells from blood. This clonotype originated in a woman aged 45-60 years in good health. Recombination linked TRBV11-2 to TRBJ1-1; the junction holds 7 bases that match TRBD1. The encoded CDR3 is CASSRQGGAAEAFF. In nucleotide form, the sequence is TGTGCCAGCAGCAGACAGGGAGGTGCGGCTGAAGCTTTCTTT.